Given below is one T cell receptor beta chain in context. Its antigen is not identified. Germline V lookup: CDR1 SEHNR, CDR2 FQNEAQ (reference sequence). Trimming left V 1 base short and J 6 bases short, with 6 bases between. The CDR3 has 13 amino acids. The entry originates in a study of OX40 agonist ivuxolimab in advanced cancers. Study-level information: Of mixed ages from about 20 to 80 and averaging roughly 64 years, the group was roughly 85% male. Study conclusions and caveats: At 0.1-3.0 mg/kg, partial responders had clonal expansion among the lowest observed.

Assay used: immunoSEQ multiplex PCR; TCRdb lists only in-frame clones, some missing. The repertoire holds over 85,000 clones, with roughly 80% as singletons. This receptor was obtained from an adult with an advanced solid tumor such as melanoma, head and neck, liver or kidney cancer. The chain is built from TRBV7-9 and TRBJ2-2; D remains ambiguous. The input for sequencing was CD4+ or CD8+ T cells sorted from blood, taken in a trial of the OX40 agonist ivuxolimab. The CDR3 loop is CASSLGDSGELFF. CDR3 nucleotide sequence: TGTGCCAGCAGCTTAGGGGATTCCGGGGAGCTGTTTTTT. Full variable domain (rest looked up from reference TRBV7-9 and TRBJ2-2): DTGVSQNPRHKITKRGQNVTFRCDPISEHNRLYWYRQTLGQGPEFLTYFQNEAQLEKSRLLSDRFSAERPKGSFSTLEIQRTEQGDSAMYLCASSLGDSGELFFGEGSRLTVL.